This T cell receptor (beta chain) comes out of a study of shared clonotypes between healthy human individuals. Every immunoSEQ plate was one replicate of a subset's evenly spread DNA. The table came from immunoSEQ multiplex PCR; TCRdb's copy has only in-frame clones and leaves some out. The sample lists about 2,200,000 clones, more than 85% occurring once. Selected positively for CCR7 and CD45RO-negative, naive CD8 cells excluded terminally differentiated effector memory CD45RA+ cells. The germline V and J ends were trimmed by 0 bases and 4 bases, with 17 bases remaining between them. This CDR3 region has 17 residues. Germline CDR1 is SGHKS and CDR2 is YYEKEE (reference sequence).

This TCR came from a man younger than 30 in good health. Some clones in this sample may be carry-over from other donors' samples. Sequencing used naive CD8+ T cells from PBMCs. J is TRBJ1-5 and V is TRBV5-5; D is unresolved. CDR3 coding DNA: TGTGCCAGCAGCTTGGGTCGGGCGGACCTTATAAATCAGCCCCAGCATTTT. Its protein product is CASSLGRADLINQPQHF.